The T cell receptor (beta chain) described here comes from a study of OX40 agonist ivuxolimab in advanced cancers. Overall study context: An agonistic anti-OX40 (CD134) antibody, ivuxolimab, was used to treat the patients. Every 2 weeks, patients received ivuxolimab intravenously, dosed at 0.01 to 10 mg/kg. Study results and limitations: Researchers report that CD8+ T cells had, on average, more expanded clones than CD4+. Antigen targets of the expanded peripheral T cells went undetermined.

The protocol was immunoSEQ multiplex PCR, while the TCRdb copy is restricted to in-frame clones and leaves out a portion. This sample yields roughly 42,000 clones, of which 85% to 95% are seen a single time; approximately 14% belongs to the top ten. As to this clone: Its antigen is currently unknown.

This CDR3 region has 16 residues. The germline V gene encodes CDR1 MNHEY and CDR2 SMNVEV (reference sequence). Trimming shortened V by 3 bases and J by 3 bases, and 18 bases separated the two germline ends. The TCR originated in an adult with an advanced solid tumor such as melanoma, head and neck, liver or kidney cancer. This sequence joins TRBV27 and TRBJ2-7, with D perhaps TRBD2 (6 bases). The sample was CD4+ or CD8+ T cells sorted from blood, taken in a trial of the OX40 agonist ivuxolimab. CDR3 region: CASSFPAGPGVYEQYF. DNA for the CDR3: TGTGCCAGCAGTTTCCCCGCGGGGCCGGGGGTCTACGAGCAGTACTTC.